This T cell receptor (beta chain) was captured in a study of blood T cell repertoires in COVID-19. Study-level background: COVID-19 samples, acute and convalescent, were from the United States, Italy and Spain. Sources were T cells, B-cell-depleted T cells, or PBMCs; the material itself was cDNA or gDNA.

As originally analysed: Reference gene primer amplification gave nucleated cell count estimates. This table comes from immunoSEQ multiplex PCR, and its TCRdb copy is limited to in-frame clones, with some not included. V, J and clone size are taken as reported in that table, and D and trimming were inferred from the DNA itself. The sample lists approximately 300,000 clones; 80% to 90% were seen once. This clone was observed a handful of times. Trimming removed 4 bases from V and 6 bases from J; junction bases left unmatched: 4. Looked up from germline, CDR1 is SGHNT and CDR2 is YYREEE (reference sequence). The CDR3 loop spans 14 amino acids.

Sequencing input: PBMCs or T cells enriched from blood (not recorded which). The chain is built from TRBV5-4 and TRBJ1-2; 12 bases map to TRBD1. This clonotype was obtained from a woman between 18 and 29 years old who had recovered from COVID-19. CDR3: CASSGGQGADGYTF. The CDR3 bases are TGTGCCAGCAGCGGGGGACAGGGGGCGGATGGCTACACCTTC.